The sequence of this TCR beta chain was determined in a study of blood T cell repertoires in COVID-19. Study details: The study drew acute and convalescent COVID-19 samples from the United States, Italy and Spain. T cells, B-cell-depleted T cells, or PBMCs provided the cDNA or gDNA that served as material.

The CDR3 covers 14 residues. Looked up from germline, CDR1 is SNHLY and CDR2 is FYNNEI. V gave up 8 bases and J gave up 2 bases; unmatched junction bases: 4. Per the study methods: Amplification from reference gene primers served as the basis for estimated nucleated cell counts. Some clones are missing from TCRdb's copy, which holds only in-frame ones; the method was immunoSEQ multiplex PCR. The V and J calls and clone size come from that table; D and trimming were worked out from the DNA. The table has fewer than 450,000 clones, roughly 90% seen once; the top ten hold just under 7.5%. Enrolled during active infection, Seattle patients were then followed longitudinally.

The sequencing input was peripheral blood. The rearrangement uses TRBV2 and TRBJ1-5, with 9 positions matching TRBD1. The origin of this receptor is a woman in her seventies with COVID-19, enrolled during active disease. The CDR3 sequence: CASLGQGGNQPQHF. As DNA, the CDR3 is TGTGCCAGCTTGGGACAGGGTGGCAATCAGCCCCAGCATTTT. Complete variable domain (other parts from reference TRBV2 and TRBJ1-5): EPEVTQTPSHQVTQMGQEVILRCVPISNHLYFYWYRQILGQKVEFLVSFYNNEISEKSEIFDDQFSVERPDGSNFTLKIRSTKLEDSAMYFCASLGQGGNQPQHFGDGTRLSIL.